These 29 T cell receptor beta chains originate from one sample sequenced in a study of blood T cells in healthy people across ages. PCR was performed a second time for 7 to 11 cycles using a sample-barcoded 5' primer and a J-beta primer mix. Each CDR3 protein is one row after TCRdb ran MiXCR on the 5' RACE reads. The data show about 1.8 million distinct CDR3 sequences, with about 50% seen just once and 2.1% held by the top ten. The material sequenced was blood. The receptors stem from a woman in her thirties or forties in good health.

The chain recombines TRBV18 with TRBJ2-1; maybe TRBD2 (7 bases). CDR1 is KGHSH, CDR2 LQKENI, per germline. This CDR3 contains 15 residues. V was clipped by 6 bases and J by 9 bases, with 21 bases between them. This chain's CDR3 is CASSPRGGAGTEQFF. The CDR3 DNA reads TGTGCCAGCTCCCCGCGAGGGGGGGCTGGTACTGAGCAGTTCTTC.

The J gene is TRBJ1-5, the V gene TRBV4-1, with D possibly matching TRBD1 (5 bases). The V and J ends lost 1 base and 6 bases respectively, with 13 bases between them. The CDR3 has 15 residues. CDR1 MGHRA and CDR2 YSYEKL come from the germline V gene. CDR3 coding DNA: TGCGCCAGCAGCCAAGGAGGGACCGAGGGTCAGCCCCAGCATTTT. The encoded protein is CASSQGGTEGQPQHF.

V gene TRBV7-9 combines with J gene TRBJ2-3; 7 bases fit TRBD1. This CDR3 comprises 14 residues. The germline V gene has CDR1 SEHNR and CDR2 FQNEAQ (reference sequence). J lost 4 bases, V lost 5 bases, and 6 bases had no gene match. The CDR3 DNA follows: TGTGCCAGCAGCGCAACAGGGGCGGCAGATACGCAGTATTTT. Its protein product is CASSATGAADTQYF. Supplemented by reference TRBV7-9 and TRBJ2-3, the full variable domain reads DTGVSQNPRHKITKRGQNVTFRCDPISEHNRLYWYRQTLGQGPEFLTYFQNEAQLEKSRLLSDRFSAERPKGSFSTLEIQRTEQGDSAMYLCASSATGAADTQYFGPGTRLTVL.

DNA for the CDR3: TGTGCCAGCAGCTTGTTTCCGAGCTCCTACGAGCAGTACTTC. Its translation: CASSLFPSSYEQYF. The chain has TRBV5-5 and TRBJ2-7; D uncertain. The germline V gene encodes CDR1 SGHKS and CDR2 YYEKEE (reference sequence). The germline V and J ends were trimmed by 1 base and 0 bases, with 8 bases remaining between them. The CDR3 is 14 residues long.

In this sample, this clonotype turned up a few times. V usage is TRBV12-3 or TRBV12-4 and J usage is TRBJ1-2; D not resolved. This CDR3 region has 11 residues. Trimming took 5 bases from V and 7 from J, leaving 8 bases between them. CDR3 in amino acids: CASSPVPGYTF. Here the CDR3 DNA reads TGTGCCAGCAGTCCAGTCCCTGGCTACACCTTC.

The CDR3 sequence: CSARATGYGYTF. The CDR3 DNA sequence: TGCAGTGCTAGAGCGACAGGATATGGCTACACCTTC. The J gene is TRBJ1-2, the V gene TRBV20-1, with D tentatively TRBD1 (6 bases). Germline V gene lookup returns CDR1 DFQATT and CDR2 SNEGSKA (reference sequence). The CDR3 runs to 12 residues. V was pared by 1 base and J by 5 bases, with 8 bases between.

The table lists this clonotype with a few counts. J is TRBJ2-7 and V is TRBV21-1; the table names TRBD1, a call not compared with the DNA. TRBV21-1 is shown as a pseudogene. The CDR3 loop spans 15 amino acids. CDR3 bases: TGTGCCAGCAGCAAAGTCCTCAGGGCTTCGAACGAGCAGTACTTC. Translating gives CASSKVLRASNEQYF.

The CDR3: CASSGGGGTQETQFF. CDR3 nucleotides: TGTGCCAGCAGCGGGGGAGGGGGGACCCAAGAGACCCAGTTCTTC. The V and J genes are TRBV9 and TRBJ2-1; D perhaps matches TRBD2 (7 bases). The germline gives CDR1 SGDLS, CDR2 YYNGEE. The CDR3 is made up of 15 amino acids. With 3 bases removed from V and 13 bases from J, the gap between germline ends came to 23 bases.

This clonotype occurred a few times. The V and J genes are TRBV19 and TRBJ2-1, with 7 bases aligning to TRBD1. Unmatched junction bases numbered 8, after V lost 8 bases and J lost 10 bases. This CDR3 is built from 12 residues. Germline-derived CDR1 and CDR2 are LNHDA and SQIVND (reference sequence). CDR3 bases: TGTGCCAGTCAACAGGGGTTGCGAGAGCAGTTCTTC. This encodes CASQQGLREQFF.

The chain combines TRBV7-9 with TRBJ2-5; D is uncertain. The CDR3 sequence is 12 residues long. Trimming took off 7 bases at V and 0 bases at J, with 6 bases between the two ends. From germline, CDR1 is SEHNR and CDR2 FQNEAQ (reference sequence). CDR3 residues: CASTPYQETQYF. For the CDR3, the DNA is TGTGCCAGCACCCCCTACCAAGAGACCCAGTACTTC.

As for this clonotype: Relative to the germline gene, one junction end is altered; a read error may explain this. DNA of the CDR3: TGTGCCAGCAGCGTAGCTGGGGACAGAGGGCAGTACTTC. It codes for CASSVAGDRGQYF. The rearrangement joins TRBV7-9 to TRBJ2-4; 7 bases map to TRBD1. Germline CDR1 is SEHNR and CDR2 is FQNEAQ (reference sequence). The CDR3 totals 13 residues.

This clonotype has a handful of counts. The rearrangement links TRBV7-9 to TRBJ2-7, with D unresolved. CDR3 size: 12 residues. CDR1 and CDR2 (germline): SEHNR, FQNEAQ (reference sequence). With 3 bases removed from V and 3 bases from J, the gap between germline ends came to 6 bases. The CDR3, as DNA: TGTGCCAGCAGCTTTGTAGTCTACGAGCAGTACTTC. Protein product: CASSFVVYEQYF.

This clonotype has a handful of counts. The chain has TRBV7-6 and TRBJ2-7, with 7 bases matching TRBD1. V dropped 5 bases and J dropped 0; count of bases not matched to a gene: 7. Looked up from germline, CDR1 is SGHVS and CDR2 is FNYEAQ. This CDR3 is 15 amino acids long. CDR3 DNA: TGTGCCAGCAGCGAAGACAGGGCCAACTCCTACGAGCAGTACTTC. As protein: CASSEDRANSYEQYF.

This clonotype was observed a few times. V gene TRBV4-3 combines with J gene TRBJ2-4, with TRBD1 matching 9 bases. The J call is doubtful: the DNA matches TRBJ2-7 better. The CDR3 length is 16 residues. Germline V gene data show CDR1 as LGHNA and CDR2 as YSLEER. CDR3 sequence (DNA): TGCGCCAGCAGCCAAGAGGGACAGGGAGGGAGCTACGAGCAGTACTTC. Translating it yields CASSQEGQGGSYEQYF.

This chain joins TRBV5-1 and TRBJ1-6, with 9 bases aligning to TRBD1. Germline loops: CDR1 SGHRS, CDR2 YFSETQ. This CDR3 region has 14 residues. J lost 10 bases, V lost 4 bases, and 6 bases had no gene match. CDR3 DNA sequence: TGCGCCAGCAGCCAGGACAGGGGTCAATCACCCCTCCACTTT. Translating gives CASSQDRGQSPLHF.

The chain recombines TRBV27 with TRBJ2-5; 8 nucleotides match TRBD2. V shed 5 bases and J 4 bases; nucleotides not matched to a gene: 9. Germline-derived CDR1 and CDR2 are MNHEY and SMNVEV (reference sequence). There are 15 residues in the CDR3. In nucleotides, the CDR3 is TGTGCCAGCAGTCCCCAGCGGGGGCCCACAGAGACCCAGTACTTC. It specifies CASSPQRGPTETQYF.

The V gene is TRBV6-5, the J gene TRBJ2-5; D gene ambiguous. Germline V lookup: CDR1 MNHEY, CDR2 SVGAGI. V lost 4 bases, J lost 11 bases, and 20 bases lay in between. The CDR3 runs 14 residues. In DNA, the CDR3 is TGTGCCAGCAGTTCCTACCCGCGACGGGTCGGGCAGTACTTC. Its translation is CASSSYPRRVGQYF.

On this clonotype itself: At one end, the junction sequence differs from germline, possibly due to a read error. The rearrangement links TRBV12-3 or TRBV12-4 to TRBJ2-5; the match to TRBD1 covers 7 bases. The CDR3 has 14 amino acids. DNA for the CDR3: TGTGCCAGCACATTGGGACAGCTACAAGAGACCCGGTACTTC. This codes for CASTLGQLQETRYF.

This chain connects TRBV25-1 to TRBJ2-7; possibly TRBD2 for D (6 bases). V dropped 4 bases and J dropped 7 bases, with 8 bases sitting between them. The CDR3 has 11 residues. Germline V gene data show CDR1 as MGHDK and CDR2 as SYGVNS. CDR3 loop: CASSGLGEQYF. DNA for the CDR3: TGTGCCAGCAGTGGACTAGGGGAGCAGTACTTC.

The rearrangement uses TRBV6-2 or TRBV6-3 and TRBJ2-1; no clear D gene. The CDR3 extends over 16 amino acids. Germline values: CDR1 MNHEY, CDR2 SVGEGT. The V and J ends lost 0 bases and 0 bases respectively, with 9 bases between them. CDR3 DNA: TGTGCCAGCAGTTACTCGAGCTGGGGCTCCTACAATGAGCAGTTCTTC. Encoded protein: CASSYSSWGSYNEQFF.

The chain carries TRBV11-2 and TRBJ2-4, with D uncertain. The J call could be wrong; TRBJ2-7 is a better fit for the DNA end. Germline V lookup: CDR1 SGHAT, CDR2 FQNNGV. The CDR3 contains 14 residues. The CDR3 reads CASSSIGPAYEQYF. The CDR3 nucleotides are TGTGCCAGCAGCTCTATTGGGCCAGCCTACGAGCAGTACTTC.

The chain employs TRBV5-1 and TRBJ2-5; no firm D call. The CDR3 length is 12 residues. V gave up 7 bases and J gave up 4 bases, with 11 bases separating them. The germline gives CDR1 SGHRS, CDR2 YFSETQ. CDR3: CASGYDTETQYF. Written as DNA, the CDR3 is TGCGCCAGCGGGTACGATACAGAGACCCAGTACTTC.

CDR3 amino acids: CASSQYGRRRFF. The CDR3 DNA reads as TGTGCCAGCAGCCAATATGGGCGGAGGAGGTTCTTC. The chain couples TRBV3-1 to TRBJ2-1; D might be TRBD2 (5 bases). Looked up from germline, CDR1 is LGHDT and CDR2 is YNNKEL (reference sequence). The CDR3 contains 12 residues. The V gene lost 2 bases and the J gene lost 15 bases, with 14 bases spanning the gap.

This clonotype was counted only a few times. This chain connects TRBV7-9 to TRBJ1-5; TRBD1 agrees at 9 bases. Germline lookup yields CDR1 SEHNR and CDR2 FQNEAQ (reference sequence). This CDR3 has 15 amino acids. After removal of 5 bases from V and 3 bases from J, the junction contained 5 bases not matched to a gene. Written as DNA, the CDR3 is TGTGCCAGCAGCATGGGACAGGGCTACAATCAGCCCCAGCATTTT. Translated, it gives CASSMGQGYNQPQHF.

This clonotype came up a few times. The J gene is TRBJ2-1, the V gene TRBV12-3 or TRBV12-4; 9 nucleotides line up with TRBD1. This CDR3 is 16 amino acids long. The V and J ends lost 6 bases and 7 bases, in that order; junction bases with no gene match: 13. The CDR3: CASSFARDRAENEQFF. The CDR3 DNA reads as TGTGCCAGCAGCTTCGCCCGGGACAGGGCGGAGAATGAGCAGTTCTTC.

This sequence joins TRBV5-1 and TRBJ1-4; D is undetermined. V was pared by 1 base and J by 5 bases, with 9 bases between. The germline V gene has CDR1 SGHRS and CDR2 YFSETQ. The length of the CDR3 is 14 residues. This chain's CDR3 is CASSLSSGNEKLFF. The CDR3 region has the DNA TGCGCCAGCAGCTTGAGCTCTGGAAATGAAAAACTGTTTTTT.

There are a few counts of this clonotype. This sequence joins TRBV5-6 and TRBJ2-1, with a weak D call TRBD1 (7 bases). Germline values: CDR1 SGHDT, CDR2 YYEEEE. The ends were cut back, 7 bases at V and 6 bases at J, with 14 bases in the middle. The CDR3 is made up of 13 amino acids. Written as DNA, the CDR3 is TGTGCCAGCGGAGGGGGCTCGGCCAATGAGCAGTTCTTC. Protein sequence: CASGGGSANEQFF.

This clonotype showed up just once. The junction does not match germline at one end; this may be a read error. The chain couples TRBV4-1 to TRBJ1-6, with unresolved D. CDR1 MGHRA and CDR2 YSYEKL come from the germline V gene. CDR3 length: 15 residues. This chain's CDR3 is CASSQPEGSNSLLHF. CDR3 sequence (DNA): TGCGCCAGCAGCCAACCTGAGGGATCGAATTCACTCCTCCACTTT.

This clonotype turned up a few times. This chain connects TRBV24-1 to TRBJ2-1; 9 nucleotides match TRBD2. The CDR3 is 14 amino acids. Germline CDR1 and CDR2: KGHDR and SFDVKD. J lost 5 bases, V lost 7 bases, and 5 bases had no gene match. In DNA, the CDR3 is TGTGCCACCAGAGGTAGCGGGGGAGACAATGAGCAGTTCTTC. Its translation is CATRGSGGDNEQFF.